This T cell receptor (beta chain) emerged from a study of CD8 T cells in Susac syndrome. Study-level points and caveats: Across the total CD8+ repertoires, about 17 Susac-specific public clones were detected, and across the CD8+ TEMRA repertoires, four to six such clones were detected.

cDNA came from roughly 0.47 to 1 ug RNA primed by random hexamers. TCRdb recomputed calls from the immunoSEQ multiplex PCR reads with MiXCR, one row per CDR3 protein. Of around 53,000 distinct CDR3 sequences listed, approximately 95% were seen once; the top ten hold approximately 0.8%. CDR3 length: 17 residues. V lost 1 base and J 4 bases, leaving 19 bases between the germline ends. The germline V gene encodes CDR1 LGHDT and CDR2 YNNKEL (reference sequence). With respect to this clonotype: What it recognizes is unknown.

Sequencing was done on a sample of CD8+ T cells from PBMCs. The chain joins TRBV3-1 to TRBJ1-2; weak D call: TRBD1 (6 bases). The sequence was collected from a human donor with Susac syndrome. The CDR3 DNA follows: TGTGCCAGCAGCCAAGGAGGCGGCTGGGGGACATCCTATGGCTACACCTTC. This encodes CASSQGGGWGTSYGYTF.